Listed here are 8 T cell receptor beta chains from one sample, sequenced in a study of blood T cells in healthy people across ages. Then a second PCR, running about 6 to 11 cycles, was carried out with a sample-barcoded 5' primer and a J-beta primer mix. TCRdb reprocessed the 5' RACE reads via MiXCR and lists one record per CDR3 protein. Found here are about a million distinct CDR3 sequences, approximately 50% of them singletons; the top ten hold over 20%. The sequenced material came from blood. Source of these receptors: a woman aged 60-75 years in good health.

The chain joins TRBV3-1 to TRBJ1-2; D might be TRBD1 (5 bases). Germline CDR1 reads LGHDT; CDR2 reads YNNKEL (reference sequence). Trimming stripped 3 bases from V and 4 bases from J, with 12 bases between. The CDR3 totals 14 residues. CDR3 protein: CASSQGTRAYGYTF. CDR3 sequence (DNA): TGTGCCAGCAGCCAGGGGACGCGAGCCTATGGCTACACCTTC.

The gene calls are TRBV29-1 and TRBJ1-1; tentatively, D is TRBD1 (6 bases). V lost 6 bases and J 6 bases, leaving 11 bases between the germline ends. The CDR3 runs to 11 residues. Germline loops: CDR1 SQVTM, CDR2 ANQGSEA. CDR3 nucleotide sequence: TGCAGCGTCGCAGGGGTATCTGAAGCTTTCTTT. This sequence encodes CSVAGVSEAFF.

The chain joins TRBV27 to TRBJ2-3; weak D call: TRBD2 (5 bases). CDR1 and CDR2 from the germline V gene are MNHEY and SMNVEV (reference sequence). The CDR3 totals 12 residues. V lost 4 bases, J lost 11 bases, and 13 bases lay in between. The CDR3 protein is CASSSLWGVQYF. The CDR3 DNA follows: TGTGCCAGCAGTTCCCTTTGGGGAGTGCAGTATTTT.

In nucleotides, the CDR3 is TGTGCCAGCAGTTACGGGACATCGCCCTACAATGAGCAGTTCTTC. This sequence encodes CASSYGTSPYNEQFF. This chain joins TRBV6-6 and TRBJ2-1; the D gene is possibly TRBD1 (6 bases). The germline gives CDR1 MNHNY, CDR2 SVGAGI (reference sequence). CDR3 length: 15 amino acids. Trimming left V 2 bases short and J 2 bases short, with 10 bases between.

The CDR3 region has the DNA TGCGCCAGCAGCCAAGAAGGAAATACGCAGTATTTT. It codes for CASSQEGNTQYF. The chain has TRBV4-1 and TRBJ2-3; no clear D. The CDR3 has 12 residues. With 0 bases removed from V and 7 bases from J, the gap between germline ends came to 5 bases. The germline gives CDR1 MGHRA, CDR2 YSYEKL.

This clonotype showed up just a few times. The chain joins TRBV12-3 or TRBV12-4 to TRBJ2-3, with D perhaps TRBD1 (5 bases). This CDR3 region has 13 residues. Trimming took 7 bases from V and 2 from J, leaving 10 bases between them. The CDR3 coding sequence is TGTGCCAGCACCGGACAAAACACAGATACGCAGTATTTT. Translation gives CASTGQNTDTQYF.

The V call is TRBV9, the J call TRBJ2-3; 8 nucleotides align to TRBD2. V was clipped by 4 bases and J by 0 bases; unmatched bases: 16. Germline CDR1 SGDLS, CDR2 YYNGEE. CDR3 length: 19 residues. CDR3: CASSPLPSRVAGSTDTQYF. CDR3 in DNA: TGTGCCAGCAGCCCCCTACCCTCCCGGGTAGCGGGGAGCACAGATACGCAGTATTTT.

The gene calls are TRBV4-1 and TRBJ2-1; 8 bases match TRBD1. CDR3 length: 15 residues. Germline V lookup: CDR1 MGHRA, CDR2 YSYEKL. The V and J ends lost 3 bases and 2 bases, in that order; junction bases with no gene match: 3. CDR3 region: CASSHGQGPYNEQFF. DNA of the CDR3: TGCGCCAGCAGCCACGGACAGGGCCCCTACAATGAGCAGTTCTTC.